This TCR beta chain was captured in a study of blood T cell repertoires in COVID-19. Using immunoSEQ multiplex PCR, the repertoire was profiled, and TCRdb retains in-frame clones only, with some absent. This table holds roughly 80,000 clones, roughly 85% found once. The CDR3 has 15 amino acids. The J segment lost 5 bases and the V segment lost 4 bases, leaving 10 bases of the junction unmatched. CDR1 and CDR2 from the germline V gene are SGHRS and YFSETQ. Sequencing was carried out using peripheral blood. The TCR was taken from a woman older than 75 with active or convalescent COVID-19. V usage is TRBV5-1 and J usage is TRBJ2-5; 8 bases line up with TRBD2. The CDR3 DNA sequence: TGCGCCAGCAGCCATTATAGCGGGAAGGGCGAGACCCAGTACTTC. Translated, it gives CASSHYSGKGETQYF.